This entry features one T cell receptor (beta chain) sequence. The data derive from a study of blood T cell repertoires in COVID-19. V lost 8 bases and J lost 4; bases outside the gene matches: 9. Germline assignment: CDR1 LNHDA and CDR2 SQIVND (reference sequence). This CDR3 comprises 14 residues. Here immunoSEQ multiplex PCR was the method, and the copy in TCRdb shows in-frame clones only, minus some. The sample contains roughly 180,000 clones, 70% to 80% of which appear only once. This chain uses TRBV19 with TRBJ1-1, with 8 bases identical to TRBD1. The receptor was derived from a woman aged 60-70 years with COVID-19, enrolled during active disease. Sequencing was performed on peripheral blood. The CDR3 coding sequence is TGTGCCAGTGGCGAAACAGGGGGAGGCACTGAAGCTTTCTTT. Encoded protein: CASGETGGGTEAFF. Full variable domain (remainder filled in from reference TRBV19 and TRBJ1-1): DGGITQSPKYLFRKEGQNVTLSCEQNLNHDAMYWYRQDPGQGLRLIYYSQIVNDFQKGDIAEGYSVSREKKESFPLTVTSAQKNPTAFYLCASGETGGGTEAFFGQGTRLTVV.